These T cell receptor beta chains were read from a single sample in a study of T-cell memory formation after mild COVID-19. One entry per CDR3 protein, called by TCRdb with MiXCR from the 5' RACE reads. The sample yields more than 55,000 distinct CDR3 sequences, more than 8% seen once. Sequenced: PBMCs or a T cell subset sorted from them (not recorded which). Receptor source: a man younger than 30 who had mild COVID-19 (a few samples of this study predate the infection). Cell type and time point are not known. Each CDR3 is given with its conserved first and last residue. Each record gives: clone size, V gene, J gene, CDR3 protein. Part of the rows lack a size; the others show once, few, many or a class for expanded clones.

many	TRBV12-3/TRBV12-4	TRBJ2-1	CASSRLGQGGNEQFF
-	TRBV7-7	TRBJ2-2	CASSRAGTSGGALTGELFF
many	TRBV12-3/TRBV12-4	TRBJ1-2	CASSSSGGINYGYTF
-	TRBV4-3	TRBJ2-3	CASSPGLAGGRWTDTQYF
few	TRBV18	TRBJ2-1	CASSPVQRVSYNEQFF
-	TRBV20-1	TRBJ1-1	CSAPRYRATEAFF
-	TRBV20-1	TRBJ1-5	CSAGLNLNQPQHF
many	TRBV7-9	TRBJ2-7	CASSGGGAGAAYEQYF
many	TRBV6-5	TRBJ1-5	CASSYRGTGGQPQHF
many	TRBV5-1	TRBJ2-3	CASSLGGLALTDTQYF
-	TRBV14	TRBJ1-1	CASSQDRGGQAFF